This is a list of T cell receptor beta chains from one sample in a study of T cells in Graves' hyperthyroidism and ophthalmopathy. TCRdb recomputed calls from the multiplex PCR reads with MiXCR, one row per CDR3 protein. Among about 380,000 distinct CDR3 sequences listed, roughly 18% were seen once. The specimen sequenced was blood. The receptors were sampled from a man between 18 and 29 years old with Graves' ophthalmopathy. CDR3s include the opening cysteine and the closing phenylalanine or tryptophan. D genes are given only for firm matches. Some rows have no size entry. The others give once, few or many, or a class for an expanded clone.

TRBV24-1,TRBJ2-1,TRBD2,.,CATSDTSGGSYNEQFF,TGTGCCACCAGTGATACCAGCGGGGGCTCCTACAATGAGCAGTTCTTC
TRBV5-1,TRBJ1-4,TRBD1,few,CASREVTGLEKLFF,TGCGCCAGCCGCGAAGTGACAGGGCTTGAAAAACTGTTTTTT
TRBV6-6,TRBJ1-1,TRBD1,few,CASSYMTRTGGRTEAFF,TGTGCCAGCAGTTACATGACCCGAACAGGGGGGAGGACTGAAGCTTTCTTT
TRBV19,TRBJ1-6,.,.,CASSIGTANSPLHF,TGTGCCAGTAGTATAGGGACAGCTAATTCACCCCTCCACTTT
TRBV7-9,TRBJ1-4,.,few,CASSLGRVNEKLFF,TGTGCCAGCAGCTTAGGACGGGTGAATGAAAAACTGTTTTTT
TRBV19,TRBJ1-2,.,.,CASSIGQFTSYGYTF,TGTGCCAGTAGTATTGGGCAGTTTACCTCGTATGGCTACACCTTC
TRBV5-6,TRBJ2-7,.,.,CASSLQSGEQYF,TGTGCCAGCAGCTTGCAGTCGGGGGAGCAGTACTTC
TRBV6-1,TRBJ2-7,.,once,CASSPNRDEQYF,TGTGCCAGCAGCCCTAACAGGGACGAGCAGTACTTC
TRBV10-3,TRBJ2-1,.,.,CAISESVWNDDYNWQFF,TGTGCCATCAGTGAGTCGGTTTGGAATGATGACTACAATTGGCAGTTCTTC
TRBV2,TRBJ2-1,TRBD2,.,CASRDTSGGRGEQFF,TGTGCCAGCAGGGACACTAGCGGGGGGCGGGGTGAGCAGTTCTTC
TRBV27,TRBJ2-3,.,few,CASSLFVGGDTQYF,TGTGCCAGCAGTTTATTTGTCGGGGGTGATACGCAGTATTTT
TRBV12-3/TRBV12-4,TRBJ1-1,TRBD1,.,CASSYRGRETFF,TGTGCCAGCAGTTACAGGGGGCGAGAAACTTTCTTT
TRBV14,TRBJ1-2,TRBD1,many,CASSQEDVTGASYTF,TGTGCCAGCAGCCAAGAAGATGTGACAGGGGCGAGCTACACCTTC
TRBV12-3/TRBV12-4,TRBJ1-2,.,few,CASSFSLGIGGYTF,TGTGCCAGCAGTTTCTCGTTGGGGATAGGAGGCTACACCTTC
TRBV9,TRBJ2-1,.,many,CASSVGGGFSYNEQFF,TGTGCCAGCAGCGTAGGAGGGGGATTCTCCTACAATGAGCAGTTCTTC
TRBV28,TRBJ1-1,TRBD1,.,CASSSTTTGVTEAFF,TGTGCCAGCAGCTCCACGACGACAGGGGTGACTGAAGCTTTCTTT
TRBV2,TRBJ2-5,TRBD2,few,CASSRSSGTGSSGETQYF,TGTGCCAGCAGTAGGTCTAGCGGCACGGGTTCCTCAGGGGAGACCCAGTACTTC
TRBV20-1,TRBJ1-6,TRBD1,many,CSARGDRGLNSPLHF,TGCAGTGCTAGAGGGGACAGGGGTTTGAATTCACCCCTCCACTTT
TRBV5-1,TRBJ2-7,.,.,CASREQYGQYF,TGCGCCAGCAGGGAGCAATACGGGCAGTACTTC
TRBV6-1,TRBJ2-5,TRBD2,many,CASSEPGRGETQYF,TGTGCCAGCAGTGAACCTGGGAGGGGAGAGACCCAGTACTTC